Below, one T cell receptor (beta chain) is given with its context. What it binds is not known. The sample comes from a study of graft-versus-host responses after intestinal transplantation. About the study: Recipients received multivisceral, liver-intestinal, or isolated intestinal transplants. Study outcomes and limitations: The study associated peak circulating GvH clone levels with early post-transplant HvG declines.

The J segment lost 2 bases and the V segment lost 6 bases, leaving 6 bases of the junction unmatched. The length of the CDR3 is 15 residues. Per the germline V gene, CDR1 is MRHNA and CDR2 is SNTAGT. TCRdb keeps only in-frame clones here, not all; method: immunoSEQ multiplex PCR. The sample has 12,000 or so clones; 60% to 85% are singletons. Sample: PBMCs, taken roughly 74 weeks after intestinal transplant. The chain couples TRBV6-4 to TRBJ2-3, with 9 positions matching TRBD2. The TCR comes from a human patient who received an intestinal transplant, so some T cells may come from the graft donor. In nucleotides, the CDR3 is TGTGCCAGCAGCCTCGGCGGGGGGGCCACAGATACGCAGTATTTT. Translation gives CASSLGGGATDTQYF.